The present TCR beta chain was sequenced within a study of blood T cell repertoires in COVID-19. Study context: The United States, Italy and Spain were the sources of the acute and convalescent COVID-19 samples. T cells, B-cell-depleted T cells, or PBMCs supplied cDNA or gDNA.

V was pared by 1 base and J by 3 bases, with 8 bases between. Germline lookup yields CDR1 SGHNT and CDR2 YYREEE (reference sequence). This CDR3 is built from 14 residues. Original analysis: Reference gene primer amplification gave estimated nucleated cell counts. Some clones are missing from TCRdb's copy, which holds only in-frame ones; the method was immunoSEQ multiplex PCR. Clonal size and the V and J genes are those of that table, whereas D and trimming came from the DNA. This table has approximately 240,000 clones, 65% to 80% appearing once. Sequences were obtained from peripheral blood. J is TRBJ1-3 and V is TRBV5-4; perhaps TRBD1 as D (5 bases). The source of this sequence is a woman aged 40 to 50 with active or convalescent COVID-19. CDR3 sequence (DNA): TGTGCCAGCAGCTTGAGCAGGGATGGAAACACCATATATTTT. It encodes CASSLSRDGNTIYF.